Listed below are T cell receptor beta chains from one sample, sequenced in a study of technical replicates of blood from several donors. Libraries were prepared by immunoSEQ multiplex PCR; TCRdb keeps only in-frame clonotypes and omits some of them. The repertoire has 59,000 or so clones, 90% to 95% of them found once; the top ten carry around 4.2%. The sequenced material came from PBMCs. These receptors were obtained from a human donor in good health. Some clones in this sample may be carry-over from other donors' samples. Both conserved end residues are part of each CDR3. Fields, in order: V gene, clone size, D gene, CDR3 length, J gene, CDR3 DNA, CDR3 protein. A D gene is named only where the DNA matches it firmly. Clone size appears in some rows only: once, few, many, or a class for an expanded clone.

V: TRBV9
size: NA
D: NA
length: 13
J: TRBJ2-3
DNA: TGTGCCAGCATGGGGACTTTCACAGATACGCAGTATTTT
CDR3: CASMGTFTDTQYF

V: TRBV4-2
size: NA
D: NA
length: 16
J: TRBJ1-4
DNA: TGTGCCAGCAGCAAAAGGAGCTCCATTAGTATTGAAAAACTGTTTTTT
CDR3: CASSKRSSISIEKLFF

V: TRBV18
size: few
D: TRBD1
length: 15
J: TRBJ1-5
DNA: TGTGCCAGCTCACCACAGGGGGCGAGCAATCAGCCCCAGCATTTT
CDR3: CASSPQGASNQPQHF

V: TRBV4-2
size: NA
D: TRBD2
length: 16
J: TRBJ2-1
DNA: TGTGCCAGCAGCCAAGATAAAGCGGGAGGGCGCAATGAGCAGTTCTTC
CDR3: CASSQDKAGGRNEQFF

V: TRBV7-8
size: NA
D: NA
length: 15
J: TRBJ1-1
DNA: TGTGCCAGCAGCTTCATTTTGGGGAGTAGAACTGAAGCTTTCTTT
CDR3: CASSFILGSRTEAFF

V: TRBV18
size: NA
D: NA
length: 13
J: TRBJ2-7
DNA: TGTGCCAGCTCACCACGGTCCGGGGGCGAGCAGTACTTC
CDR3: CASSPRSGGEQYF

V: TRBV9
size: NA
D: TRBD1
length: 15
J: TRBJ2-1
DNA: TGTGCCAGCAGCGTGTCAGGGGGATTCGGCAATGAGCAGTTCTTC
CDR3: CASSVSGGFGNEQFF

V: TRBV11-2
size: NA
D: TRBD1
length: 14
J: TRBJ2-3
DNA: TGTGCCAGCAACCGGGACAGGGGCACAGATACGCAGTATTTT
CDR3: CASNRDRGTDTQYF

V: TRBV4-2
size: once
D: TRBD2
length: 15
J: TRBJ2-7
DNA: TGTGCCAGCAGCAAAGGACTAGGGGATTCCTACGAGCAGTACTTC
CDR3: CASSKGLGDSYEQYF

V: TRBV7-9
size: NA
D: TRBD1
length: 13
J: TRBJ2-7
DNA: TGTGCCAGTTCCCAGACAGGGGACTACGAGCAGTACTTC
CDR3: CASSQTGDYEQYF

V: TRBV27
size: NA
D: TRBD1
length: 13
J: TRBJ1-6
DNA: TGTGCCAGCAGGGGGACAGTTAATTCACCCCTCCACTTT
CDR3: CASRGTVNSPLHF

V: TRBV5-1
size: NA
D: TRBD2
length: 14
J: TRBJ2-1
DNA: TGCGCCAGCTGGCGGGGGGGGACCGATCGAGAGCAGTTCTTC
CDR3: CASWRGGTDREQFF

V: TRBV6-5
size: NA
D: TRBD1
length: 14
J: TRBJ2-1
DNA: TGTGCCAGCAGGACCGGGACAGGCTACAATGAGCAGTTCTTC
CDR3: CASRTGTGYNEQFF

V: TRBV5-1
size: once
D: NA
length: 13
J: TRBJ1-1
DNA: TGCGCCAGCAGCACCAGGGGCCCCACTGAAGCTTTCTTT
CDR3: CASSTRGPTEAFF

V: TRBV18
size: once
D: TRBD1
length: 15
J: TRBJ1-6
DNA: TGTGCCAGCTCACCGGGACAGGGAGTGTATTCACCCCTCCACTTT
CDR3: CASSPGQGVYSPLHF

V: TRBV5-6
size: NA
D: TRBD1
length: 15
J: TRBJ2-5
DNA: TGTGCCAGCAGCTTGGCCACAGGGGGGAGGGAGACCCAGTACTTC
CDR3: CASSLATGGRETQYF

V: TRBV5-5
size: NA
D: NA
length: 15
J: TRBJ1-1
DNA: TGTGCCAGCAGCTCCCTGGGACTCGACCGCACTGAAGCTTTCTTT
CDR3: CASSSLGLDRTEAFF

V: TRBV7-2
size: NA
D: NA
length: 17
J: TRBJ2-4
DNA: TGTGCCAGCAGCCCCCGGGGGGGGACAGAGCGTGTGGACATTCAGTACTTC
CDR3: CASSPRGGTERVDIQYF

V: TRBV4-2
size: NA
D: TRBD2
length: 15
J: TRBJ2-7
DNA: TGTGCCAGCAGCCAGGGACTAGCGGGAGTGGACGAGCAGTACTTC
CDR3: CASSQGLAGVDEQYF

V: TRBV4-1
size: NA
D: NA
length: 15
J: TRBJ2-7
DNA: TGCGCCAGCAGCCAAGAGGGGCTGGGCTCCTACGAGCAGTACTTC
CDR3: CASSQEGLGSYEQYF

V: TRBV6-1
size: medium-sized
D: NA
length: 13
J: TRBJ1-1
DNA: TGTGCCAGCAGTAGGACAGCTAACACTGAAGCTTTCTTT
CDR3: CASSRTANTEAFF

V: TRBV2
size: NA
D: TRBD1
length: 15
J: TRBJ2-2
DNA: TGTGCCAGCAGGGGCGACAGGGTTAACACCGGGGAGCTGTTTTTT
CDR3: CASRGDRVNTGELFF

V: TRBV30
size: once
D: TRBD1
length: 12
J: TRBJ2-7
DNA: TGTGCCTGGGGACAGGAACACTACGAGCAGTACTTC
CDR3: CAWGQEHYEQYF

V: TRBV6-5
size: NA
D: NA
length: 15
J: TRBJ1-1
DNA: TGTGCCAGCAGTTACGTGGTTGGAGGGCCCGGTGAAGCTTTCTTT
CDR3: CASSYVVGGPGEAFF

V: TRBV4-1
size: NA
D: NA
length: 17
J: TRBJ2-3
DNA: TGCGCCAGCAGCCAAGATCCGGGAAGGGCTGGCACAGATACGCAGTATTTT
CDR3: CASSQDPGRAGTDTQYF

V: TRBV5-1
size: NA
D: NA
length: 17
J: TRBJ1-4
DNA: TGCGCCAGCAGCTTGGCGCAGGGCCCGGCAACTAATGAAAAACTGTTTTTT
CDR3: CASSLAQGPATNEKLFF

V: TRBV6-6
size: NA
D: NA
length: 15
J: TRBJ2-7
DNA: TGTGCCAGCAGTTACGCGTTGGGCAGTTTATACGAGCAGTACTTC
CDR3: CASSYALGSLYEQYF

V: TRBV6-5
size: NA
D: TRBD1
length: 15
J: TRBJ1-6
DNA: TGTGCCAGCAGCCGAACCCCAGGGGGAGGCTCACCCCTCCACTTT
CDR3: CASSRTPGGGSPLHF

V: TRBV14
size: NA
D: NA
length: 21
J: TRBJ1-3
DNA: TGTGCCAGCAGCGCTCAAGACAAGAGACAGTCCCTCACCCTCTCTGGAAACACCATATATTTT
CDR3: CASSAQDKRQSLTLSGNTIYF

V: TRBV14
size: few
D: NA
length: 15
J: TRBJ1-2
DNA: TGTGCCAGCAGCCAAGGGTTCGGGGTCCGGTATGGCTACACCTTC
CDR3: CASSQGFGVRYGYTF

V: TRBV6-5
size: NA
D: NA
length: 14
J: TRBJ2-7
DNA: TGTGCCAGCAGTTCCCACGCGGGTCCGGACGAGCAGTACTTC
CDR3: CASSSHAGPDEQYF

V: TRBV14
size: NA
D: NA
length: 18
J: TRBJ2-5
DNA: TGTGCCAGCAGCCAACCCCCGGACACGCCGGGAGAACAAGAGACCCAGTACTTC
CDR3: CASSQPPDTPGEQETQYF

V: TRBV19
size: NA
D: TRBD2
length: 15
J: TRBJ2-7
DNA: TGTGCCAGTAGTATTGGTACTAGCGGGAGCTACGAGCAGTACTTC
CDR3: CASSIGTSGSYEQYF

V: TRBV25-1
size: NA
D: NA
length: 16
J: TRBJ1-6
DNA: TGTGCCAGCAGTGAATCCCCGCCAGGGTATAATTCACCCCTCCACTTT
CDR3: CASSESPPGYNSPLHF

V: TRBV7-2
size: NA
D: TRBD2
length: 15
J: TRBJ2-1
DNA: TGTGCCAGCGCAGGACTAGCGGGGGCTTACAATGAGCAGTTCTTC
CDR3: CASAGLAGAYNEQFF

V: TRBV6-5
size: NA
D: TRBD1
length: 13
J: TRBJ2-1
DNA: TGTGCCAGCAAATTGCAGGGGGCAAATGAGCAGTTCTTC
CDR3: CASKLQGANEQFF

V: TRBV5-1
size: NA
D: NA
length: 15
J: TRBJ2-5
DNA: TGCGCCAGCAGCTTGAGGTCTAGCCTCCGGGAGACCCAGTACTTC
CDR3: CASSLRSSLRETQYF

V: TRBV9
size: once
D: NA
length: 17
J: TRBJ2-1
DNA: TGTGCCAGCAGCCCCAAGCCCCCGGGCGGGGTCTACAATGAGCAGTTCTTC
CDR3: CASSPKPPGGVYNEQFF

V: TRBV4-1
size: once
D: NA
length: 16
J: TRBJ1-5
DNA: TGCGCCAGCAGCCAAGTCTCTGACGGGGGGTATCAGCCCCAGCATTTT
CDR3: CASSQVSDGGYQPQHF

V: TRBV14
size: once
D: TRBD1
length: 15
J: TRBJ2-7
DNA: TGTGCCAGCAGCCAAGAGGCAGGGGGTGGGTACGAGCAGTACTTC
CDR3: CASSQEAGGGYEQYF

V: TRBV5-1
size: NA
D: NA
length: 16
J: TRBJ1-3
DNA: TGCGCCAGCAGCCCAGCTCCCGGGGACTCTGGAAACACCATATATTTT
CDR3: CASSPAPGDSGNTIYF

V: TRBV28
size: NA
D: NA
length: 15
J: TRBJ1-3
DNA: TGTGCCAGCAGTTCGGTCTCCACCGGTGGAAACACCATATATTTT
CDR3: CASSSVSTGGNTIYF

V: TRBV4-3
size: NA
D: TRBD1
length: 14
J: TRBJ1-5
DNA: TGCGCCAGCAGCCAAGGGACAGGGGCTCAGCCCCAGCATTTT
CDR3: CASSQGTGAQPQHF

V: TRBV5-1
size: NA
D: TRBD1
length: 14
J: TRBJ2-7
DNA: TGCGCCAGCAGCTTGCGGACAGGGGTCGGCGAGCAGTACTTC
CDR3: CASSLRTGVGEQYF

V: TRBV5-1
size: NA
D: TRBD1
length: 15
J: TRBJ1-4
DNA: TGCGCCAGCAGCTCAAAGACAGGGAAGAATGAAAAACTGTTTTTT
CDR3: CASSSKTGKNEKLFF

V: TRBV7-2
size: NA
D: TRBD2
length: 15
J: TRBJ2-1
DNA: TGTGCCAGCAGCTTAGCAGCGGGGGGGCAAAATGAGCAGTTCTTC
CDR3: CASSLAAGGQNEQFF

V: TRBV19
size: NA
D: NA
length: 15
J: TRBJ2-7
DNA: TGTGCCAGTAGTATTGCGGGGAGGAGCTCCTACGAGCAGTACTTC
CDR3: CASSIAGRSSYEQYF

V: TRBV19
size: NA
D: TRBD2
length: 18
J: TRBJ2-3
DNA: TGTGCCAGTAGTCCCCGGACTAGCGGGAAGGGGGGAGCAGATACGCAGTATTTT
CDR3: CASSPRTSGKGGADTQYF

V: TRBV2
size: NA
D: TRBD1
length: 15
J: TRBJ1-2
DNA: TGTGCCAGCACCGGCGTATGGGACAGGAACTATGGCTACACCTTC
CDR3: CASTGVWDRNYGYTF

V: TRBV4-1
size: NA
D: NA
length: 11
J: TRBJ2-1
DNA: TGCGCCAGCAGCCATTACGGGGAGCAGTTCTTC
CDR3: CASSHYGEQFF

V: TRBV5-1
size: once
D: TRBD1
length: 16
J: TRBJ2-7
DNA: TGCGCCAGCAGCCCGTTAGGGACAGTCACCCCCTACGAGCAGTACTTC
CDR3: CASSPLGTVTPYEQYF

V: TRBV7-6
size: NA
D: TRBD1
length: 18
J: TRBJ2-5
DNA: TGTGCCAGCAGCACCCATTCCCCACCGGGACAGCGTACTGAGACCCAGTACTTC
CDR3: CASSTHSPPGQRTETQYF

V: TRBV11-3
size: NA
D: NA
length: 13
J: TRBJ1-1
DNA: TGTGCCAGCAGCCGGGGGGGGGACACTGAAGCTTTCTTT
CDR3: CASSRGGDTEAFF

V: TRBV29-1
size: NA
D: NA
length: 13
J: TRBJ2-4
DNA: TGCAGCGTTGGGGGGGTCGACAAAAACATTCAGTACTTC
CDR3: CSVGGVDKNIQYF

V: TRBV6-5
size: NA
D: NA
length: 14
J: TRBJ1-5
DNA: TGTGCCAGCAGTTACTCCCGCGGAAGTCAGCCCCAGCATTTT
CDR3: CASSYSRGSQPQHF

V: TRBV27
size: NA
D: NA
length: 14
J: TRBJ1-2
DNA: TGTGCCAGCAGTCCCAGAGGGGGGGCTTATGGCTACACCTTC
CDR3: CASSPRGGAYGYTF

V: TRBV7-2
size: NA
D: TRBD2
length: 15
J: TRBJ2-7
DNA: TGTGCCAGCAGGGTACATAGCGGGAGTCTCGACGAGCAGTACTTC
CDR3: CASRVHSGSLDEQYF

V: TRBV7-6
size: NA
D: NA
length: 17
J: TRBJ2-1
DNA: TGTGCCAGCAGCTTGGAGGGGAGCGGACTTTTCTACAATGAGCAGTTCTTC
CDR3: CASSLEGSGLFYNEQFF

V: TRBV30
size: NA
D: TRBD1
length: 12
J: TRBJ1-1
DNA: TGTGCCTGGAGTGTAGGGACAGCTGAAGCTTTCTTT
CDR3: CAWSVGTAEAFF

V: TRBV6-5
size: once
D: NA
length: 16
J: TRBJ1-1
DNA: TGTGCCAGCAGTTATTATCTGGAGGGGTCGCGGTCTGAAGCTTTCTTT
CDR3: CASSYYLEGSRSEAFF